This entry lists 14 T cell receptor beta chains sequenced from one sample in a study of early T cells in non-severe SARS-CoV-2 infection. TCRdb itself ran the 5' RACE reads through MiXCR, one entry per CDR3 protein. The sample has tens of thousands of distinct CDR3 sequences, 18% seen once. The source was whole blood, collected at baseline. The receptors were sampled from an adult who was a healthcare worker with PCR-confirmed SARS-CoV-2 infection or an uninfected control (not recorded which).

The genes are TRBV7-9 and TRBJ1-1; D gene uncertain. The CDR3 spans 12 residues. V was shortened by 4 bases and J by 6 bases, with 9 bases between the two germline ends. Germline CDR1 SEHNR, CDR2 FQNEAQ (reference sequence). The CDR3 coding sequence is TGTGCCAGCAGCTCTTTTGTCGCTGAAGCTTTCTTT. It codes for CASSSFVAEAFF.

V gene TRBV5-4 combines with J gene TRBJ1-4; a weak D match, TRBD1 (5 bases). CDR1 is SGHNT, CDR2 YYREEE, per germline (reference sequence). V gave up 4 bases and J gave up 3 bases, with 13 bases separating them. This CDR3 has 15 amino acids. The DNA for the CDR3 is TGTGCCAGCAGCCCGCAAGAGGGGTCTAATGAAAAACTGTTTTTT. Translation gives CASSPQEGSNEKLFF.

This chain connects TRBV5-3 to TRBJ1-5; TRBD1 aligns across 7 bases. TRBV5-3 is labeled an ORF, and its function is uncertain. The CDR3 runs 18 residues. J was trimmed by 8 bases and V by 1 base; bases with no gene match: 18. The CDR3 DNA follows: TGTGCCAGAAGCTTGCCCGGGGACAGTCGAGTTGGATCAGAGCCCCAGCATTTT. This sequence encodes CARSLPGDSRVGSEPQHF.

Only a few counts were recorded for this clonotype. This chain uses TRBV6-2 or TRBV6-3 with TRBJ1-2; D call uncertain. V was pared by 0 bases and J by 4 bases, with 9 bases between. CDR3 length: 14 residues. The V gene's germline CDR1 is MNHEY and CDR2 SVGEGT. DNA for the CDR3: TGTGCCAGCAGTTACTCGCTGGGTGTCTATGGCTACACCTTC. It is translated as CASSYSLGVYGYTF.

The rearrangement uses TRBV18 and TRBJ2-2; D possibly uses TRBD1 or TRBD2 (6 bases each). This CDR3 region has 16 residues. From germline, CDR1 is KGHSH and CDR2 LQKENI. Trimming took 3 bases from V and 4 from J, leaving 15 bases between them. CDR3: CASSPGRGGRTGELFF. The CDR3 DNA reads TGTGCCAGCTCACCCGGCCGAGGGGGGCGCACCGGGGAGCTGTTTTTT.

Remarks on this clonotype: An end of the junction differs from the germline gene, which may be a read error. The chain recombines TRBV11-2 with TRBJ1-6; 9 bases match TRBD1. The CDR3 is 14 amino acids. CDR1 and CDR2 from the germline V gene are SGHAT and FQNNGV. The CDR3 sequence is CASSRGQGASPLHF. CDR3 in DNA: TGCGCCAGCAGCCGGGGACAGGGAGCATCACCCCTCCACTTT.

The sample holds a few counts of this clonotype. The chain carries TRBV7-2 and TRBJ2-7; D not certain. The CDR3 has 14 residues. Germline CDR1 reads SGHTA; CDR2 reads FQGNSA. Trimming took off 7 bases at V and 3 bases at J, with 16 bases between the two ends. The CDR3, as DNA: TGTGCCAGCAACCAAAAGGGCAGAGACTACGAGCAGTACTTC. Amino acids: CASNQKGRDYEQYF.

The rearrangement links TRBV29-1 to TRBJ2-1, with TRBD1 matching 8 bases. This CDR3 contains 12 residues. After removal of 8 bases from V and 3 bases from J, the junction contained 3 bases not matched to a gene. In germline, CDR1 is SQVTM, CDR2 ANQGSEA. DNA for the CDR3: TGCAGCCATACAGGGGGCTACAATGAGCAGTTCTTC. It is translated as CSHTGGYNEQFF.

The chain combines TRBV4-2 with TRBJ2-3; D is uncertain. CDR1 LGHNA and CDR2 YNFKEQ come from the germline V gene. The V and J ends lost 5 bases and 3 bases respectively, with 9 bases between them. The CDR3 sequence is 13 residues long. DNA for the CDR3: TGTGCCAGCAGCAAGAAGAGGACAGATACGCAGTATTTT. Protein product: CASSKKRTDTQYF.

In this sample, this clonotype turned up a few times. This chain uses TRBV24-1 with TRBJ1-2, with D tentatively TRBD1 (6 bases). The length of the CDR3 is 13 residues. CDR1 and CDR2 (germline): KGHDR, SFDVKD. Trimming cost V 7 bases and J 4 bases, with 12 bases left between them. The CDR3 DNA is TGTGCCACCAGACAGGGAGAGGGCTATGGCTACACCTTC. Amino acids: CATRQGEGYGYTF.

The table lists this clonotype with a few counts. The chain carries TRBV25-1 and TRBJ2-2; TRBD1 agrees at 11 bases. The germline V gene encodes CDR1 MGHDK and CDR2 SYGVNS. This CDR3 is 16 amino acids long. With V trimmed by 1 base and J by 3 bases, 1 base remained unmatched. The CDR3 here is CASSEWGQGDTGELFF. CDR3 sequence (DNA): TGTGCCAGCAGTGAATGGGGACAGGGGGACACCGGGGAGCTGTTTTTT.

This clonotype was seen a single time. The chain couples TRBV10-1 to TRBJ2-1; 9 bases line up with TRBD1. CDR1 and CDR2 (germline): WNHNN, SYGVQD (reference sequence). This CDR3 spans 14 amino acids. The trim removed 4 bases at V and 6 bases at J, leaving 4 bases unmatched. This chain's CDR3 is CASSGTGVTNEQFF. CDR3 bases: TGCGCCAGCAGTGGGACAGGGGTGACCAATGAGCAGTTCTTC.

For the CDR3, the DNA is TGTGCCAGCACCTTAACACGTACCTACGAGCAGTACTTC. Translation: CASTLTRTYEQYF. The J gene is TRBJ2-7, the V gene TRBV6-1, with D unresolved. Trimming took 7 bases from V and 2 from J, leaving 12 bases between them. The CDR3 loop spans 13 amino acids. The V gene's germline CDR1 is MNHNS and CDR2 SASEGT.

V and J are TRBV2 and TRBJ2-5; a possible D gene is TRBD1 (6 bases). Germline CDR1 reads SNHLY; CDR2 reads FYNNEI. This CDR3 has 15 residues. Trimming took 5 bases from V and 1 from J, leaving 14 bases between them. The CDR3 reads CASSTGSGFQETQYF. CDR3 nucleotide sequence: TGTGCCAGCAGTACAGGGAGTGGATTCCAAGAGACCCAGTACTTC.